Listed here are 22 T cell receptor beta chains from one sample, sequenced in a study of T cells expressing NK-cell markers. TCRdb re-called the 5' RACE reads and catalogs CDR3 proteins one per entry, DNA excluded. Found here are roughly 390,000 distinct CDR3 sequences; the top ten clones hold around 11%. Sample: blood T cells: a sorted CD56 or NKG2C T cell subset, CD4+ or CD8+ T cells, or bulk PBMC T cells (not recorded which). The receptors were gathered from a woman in her 50s in good health.

CDR3 loop: CASSLGPGLSRPGVYEQYF. The genes are TRBV5-1 and TRBJ2-7; TCRdb reports TRBD2, a call that lacks DNA to check it against. The germline V gene encodes CDR1 SGHRS and CDR2 YFSETQ. The CDR3 sequence is 19 residues long.

The chain carries TRBV20-1 and TRBJ1-2; without DNA, the TCRdb call of TRBD1 cannot be checked. CDR3 length: 13 amino acids. Germline V gene data show CDR1 as DFQATT and CDR2 as SNEGSKA (reference sequence). The CDR3 loop is CSVPGLTNYGYTF.

The chain joins TRBV12-3 or TRBV12-4 to TRBJ1-5; absent DNA, TCRdb's TRBD1 call cannot be checked. This CDR3 contains 16 residues. CDR3 protein: CASSSALSVGGQPQHF.

The chain combines TRBV5-1 with TRBJ2-2; TCRdb lists TRBD1, though no DNA is available to test this call. CDR1 is SGHRS, CDR2 YFSETQ, per germline. The CDR3 is 16 residues long. The CDR3 spells CASSSQGPSNTGELFF.

The rearrangement links TRBV5-1 to TRBJ2-7; without DNA, the TCRdb call of TRBD1 cannot be checked. This CDR3 contains 15 residues. Germline CDR1 reads SGHRS; CDR2 reads YFSETQ. The CDR3 loop reads CASSFAGTGGYEQYF.

This chain links TRBV7-9 with TRBJ2-3; TCRdb outputs TRBD1, but without DNA this stays unchecked. Germline assignment: CDR1 SEHNR and CDR2 FQNEAQ (reference sequence). This CDR3 region has 16 residues. CDR3: CASSSRTGLSTDTQYF.

This chain joins TRBV7-8 and TRBJ2-5; lacking DNA, the TRBD1 call made by TCRdb goes unchecked. The CDR3 length is 14 residues. The germline V gene has CDR1 SGHVS and CDR2 FQNEAQ. The CDR3 is CASSLLRGLGTQYF.

The V and J genes are TRBV27 and TRBJ1-2; the TCRdb D gene call, TRBD1, has no DNA to confirm it. The CDR3 sequence is 13 residues long. Per the germline V gene, CDR1 is MNHEY and CDR2 is SMNVEV (reference sequence). CDR3 sequence reads: CASKNRENYGYTF.

The CDR3 region is CSASEDSGAWDTQYF. V usage is TRBV20-1 and J usage is TRBJ2-3; with no DNA, the TCRdb D assignment of TRBD1 cannot be verified. CDR1 is DFQATT, CDR2 SNEGSKA, per germline (reference sequence). The CDR3 totals 15 residues.

The V call is TRBV20-1, the J call TRBJ1-1; TCRdb's D call, TRBD1, is unchecked because there is no DNA. CDR1 is DFQATT and CDR2 is SNEGSKA in the germline V gene (reference sequence). This CDR3 is built from 13 residues. Here the CDR3 reads CSAPDRVGTEAFF.

V usage is TRBV27 and J usage is TRBJ2-3; TCRdb lists TRBD1, though no DNA is available to test this call. Germline loops: CDR1 MNHEY, CDR2 SMNVEV (reference sequence). This CDR3 is built from 16 residues. This CDR3 reads CASRPPGQERTDTQYF.

This sequence joins TRBV14 and TRBJ1-5; the D call of TRBD1 rests on TCRdb alone, since no DNA is present to check it. CDR1 and CDR2 (germline): SGHDN, FVKESK. This CDR3 has 15 residues. This CDR3 reads CASIIQGDSNQPQHF.

V gene TRBV20-1 combines with J gene TRBJ1-2; TCRdb's D call of TRBD1 is untestable without DNA. Germline CDR1 reads DFQATT; CDR2 reads SNEGSKA (reference sequence). The CDR3 has 14 residues. CDR3 region: CSARPGRGYYGYTF.

The rearrangement links TRBV7-6 to TRBJ2-3; without DNA, the TCRdb call of TRBD1 cannot be checked. The CDR3 runs to 15 residues. CDR1 and CDR2 from the germline V gene are SGHVS and FNYEAQ. The chain's CDR3 is CASSSTGGAADTQYF. Variable domain in full (rest from reference TRBV7-6 and TRBJ2-3): GAGVSQSPRYKVTKRGQDVALRCDPISGHVSLYWYRQALGQGPEFLTYFNYEAQQDKSGLPNDRFSAERPEGSISTLTIQRTEQRDSAMYRCASSSTGGAADTQYFGPGTRLTVL.

This chain uses TRBV6-1 with TRBJ2-1; the D call of TRBD1 rests on TCRdb alone, since no DNA is present to check it. Germline CDR1 reads MNHNS; CDR2 reads SASEGT. The length of the CDR3 is 17 residues. CDR3 protein: CASRPTPDRFSYNEQFF.

This chain uses TRBV14 with TRBJ2-1; TCRdb outputs TRBD1, but without DNA this stays unchecked. Germline assignment: CDR1 SGHDN and CDR2 FVKESK. This CDR3 comprises 18 residues. CDR3 region: CASSQRGSGFYLRNEQFF.

J is TRBJ2-7 and V is TRBV14; the TRBD2 assignment by TCRdb is unverifiable without DNA. Germline V gene data show CDR1 as SGHDN and CDR2 as FVKESK. The CDR3 length is 15 residues. The CDR3 sequence is CASRKAGGMPYEQYF.

This chain links TRBV20-1 with TRBJ2-3. Germline loops: CDR1 DFQATT, CDR2 SNEGSKA (reference sequence). The CDR3 is made up of 13 amino acids. The chain's CDR3 is CSARFPGSDTQYF.

V gene TRBV10-3 combines with J gene TRBJ2-4; the D gene TCRdb calls, TRBD2, cannot be checked with no DNA. CDR1 is ENHRY and CDR2 is SYGVKD in the germline V gene. The CDR3 contains 14 residues. The CDR3 protein is CATGEGRAKNIQYF.

This chain uses TRBV12-3 or TRBV12-4 with TRBJ2-3; TCRdb's D gene call, TRBD2, goes unchecked for lack of DNA. This CDR3 is built from 16 residues. Here the CDR3 reads CASRPVDGGSEDTQYF.

The chain couples TRBV29-1 to TRBJ2-5; checking the TCRdb D call of TRBD1 is not possible without DNA. Germline V CDR1 and CDR2: SQVTM, ANQGSEA. The length of the CDR3 is 16 residues. The chain's CDR3 is CSVLSFGTVLGETQYF.

The V call is TRBV3-1, the J call TRBJ2-1; checking the TCRdb D call of TRBD2 is not possible without DNA. This CDR3 has 15 residues. CDR1 and CDR2 (germline): LGHDT, YNNKEL (reference sequence). CDR3 loop: CASSQNSGRVNEQFF.